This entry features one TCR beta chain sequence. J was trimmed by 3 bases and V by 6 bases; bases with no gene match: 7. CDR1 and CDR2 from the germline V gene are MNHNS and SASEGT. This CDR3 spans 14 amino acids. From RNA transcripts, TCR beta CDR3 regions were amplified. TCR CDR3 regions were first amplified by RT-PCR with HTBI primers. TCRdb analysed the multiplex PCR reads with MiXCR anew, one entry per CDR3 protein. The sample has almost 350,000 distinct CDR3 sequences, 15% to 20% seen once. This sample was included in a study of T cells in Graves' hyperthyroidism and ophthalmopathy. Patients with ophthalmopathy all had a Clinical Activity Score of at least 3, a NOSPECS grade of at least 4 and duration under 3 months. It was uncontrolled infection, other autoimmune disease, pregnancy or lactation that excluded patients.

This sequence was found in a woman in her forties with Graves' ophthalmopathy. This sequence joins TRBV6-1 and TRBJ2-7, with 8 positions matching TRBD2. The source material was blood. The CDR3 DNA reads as TGTGCCAGCAGGGCAGCGGGAGACTACTACGAGCAGTACTTC. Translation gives CASRAAGDYYEQYF.